This T cell receptor (beta chain) is from a study of shared clonotypes between healthy human individuals (dated by TCRdb to 2018 to 2020). Study-level background: The cohort comprised two women and a few men aged 18 to 49 years. Per donor, three plates each were used for CD4 naive and CD4 memory, two for CD8 naive, and one for CD8 memory. To estimate repertoire size and how much clonotype sharing occurs between individuals, the study deeply sequenced the blood TCR repertoires of five healthy adults. Libraries were prepared and TCR repertoires were sequenced by different laboratories using diverse techniques, in order to increase sequencing depth and limit assay-specific biases. Between about 0.8 and 9 billion PBMCs per donor were obtained by leukapheresis. What the work shows at the level of the full study, not this receptor alone: Sampling was restricted to blood, and TCR repertoires in tissues likely differ from the TCR repertoires found in blood. The genetic and exposure-history diversity represented was limited by the small number of donors. Naive subsets generally had larger estimated clonotype richness than memory subsets did. Based on pairwise subsampling, the degree of clonotype sharing among donors was expected to be affected by sequencing depth. Compared with non-shared clonotypes, the clonotypes found in all four sorted-subset donors had higher generation probabilities. Rarefaction of sorted-subset datasets indicated incomplete sequencing despite the large sequencing depth. Sharing across four donors was observed for roughly 5.4% of naive CD4, 3% to 3.5% of naive CD8, over 2% of memory CD4, and around 0.4% of memory CD8 clonotypes.

For the CD8 naive samples, CD45RO-negative cells were positively selected for CCR7, yielding a CD45RA+CCR7+ population from which TemRA cells were excluded. Donors were healthy HIV-negative adults with no recently reported acute infections or vaccinations. Every donor was a Caucasian adult residing in Nashville, Tennessee, USA. After blood collection by leukapheresis, PBMCs were isolated using Ficoll-Histopaque density gradient centrifugation and then cryopreserved in the vapor phase of liquid nitrogen. Analytical flow cytometry was used to check the purity and quantity of each magnetically sorted T cell population. Genomic DNA was isolated from each sorted fraction and quantified by UV absorbance on a Nanodrop 2000c. TCR CDR3 regions were amplified from genomic DNA by multiplex PCR using the deep immunoSEQ assay. For each cell subset, the extracted genomic DNA was distributed evenly across all wells of several immunoSEQ 96-well plates, and each plate served as one replicate. For sorted subsets, approximately 200 ng of genomic DNA, equivalent to around 31,000 T cell genomes, went into each replicate PCR. Purified libraries were measured with a Qubit 3.0 fluorometer, size-checked on a Bioanalyzer 2100, and measured again with the KAPA Library Quantification kit. Every immunoSEQ 96-well plate was sequenced on a separate single-read 150-cycle Illumina NextSeq 550 flow cell. In the paper's pipeline: Because the immunoSEQ output included only junctional sequences and no quality scores, the filtering could not be the same as the filtering used for full-length reads. To assign V/J genes and CDR3, sequences were annotated using PyIR, a Python wrapper for IgBLAST v1.9, with IMGT germline references. Any read was removed if the V/J assignment was weak (E-value above 1e-6), the CDR3 was missing, or the read contained stop codons, out-of-frame junctions, or ambiguous translated residues. A V3J clonotype was defined by an identical inferred V gene, J gene, and CDR3 amino acid sequence. Percentage overlap between repertoires was calculated by dividing the number of shared unique clonotypes by the size of the smaller repertoire. Three approaches were used to assess repertoire richness: RTK rarefaction, the Chao1 estimator, and Recon v2.1 estimates of unobserved clonotypes. Generation probabilities were computed with OLGA for all TCRbeta clonotypes obtained by the gDNA method from several donors. TCRdb provides this immuneACCESS table in a form limited to in-frame rearrangements. Some clones are lacking; in checked studies, under half of them reflect an unresolved V gene, and why the rest are absent is not known. The V and J calls and clone size are taken from that table; D and trimming were inferred from the DNA. The sample table holds approximately 2,000,000 clones, of which just under 95% were seen once. The ten largest make up less than 2% of the sample.

Reading from cysteine to phenylalanine, the CDR3 counts 13 amino acids. CDR3 DNA is the only sequence kept; it has 39 bases, read in frame from the first base. Trimming at the junction amounts to 7 bases on V and 0 bases on J, and the germline ends lie 8 bases apart. As encoded in the germline V gene, CDR1 is SGHTS while CDR2 is YDEGEE. Concerning this clone: Its antigen is still unknown. Per-base quality was not reported, and no clone a single base away is much larger than it.

This receptor was identified in a man aged 18 to 29 in good health. Some clones in this sample may be carry-over from other donors' samples. The chain is assembled from TRBV5-8 and TRBJ1-5; a confident D gene designation cannot be given. Sequenced material: naive CD8+ T cells from PBMCs. The label giving this sample's cell subset or site can be read as: CD45RA+CCR7+. This receptor has the CDR3 CASAPYSNQPQHF. The DNA is as follows: TGTGCCAGCGCCCCATATAGCAATCAGCCCCAGCATTTT.